The T cell receptor beta chain under discussion was sequenced for a study of OX40 agonist ivuxolimab in advanced cancers. Context from the whole study: Ivuxolimab, which targeted the costimulatory receptor OX40 (CD134), was an agonistic, fully human IgG2 monoclonal antibody. Intravenous ivuxolimab was administered to patients every 2 weeks at six dose levels: 0.01, 0.1, 0.3, 1.5, 3 and 10 mg/kg. Among the roughly 52 dose-escalation patients, about 19 had hepatocellular carcinoma, approximately 15 melanoma, 9 renal cell carcinoma and 9 head and neck cancer. A male proportion of nearly 85% and a mean age of approximately 61 years, ranging from 23 to 79, were recorded for the dose-escalation cohort. Patients were allowed to have had prior anti-PD-1, anti-PD-L1 or anti-CTLA-4 therapy, and approximately 40% of the dose-escalation patients had been treated with checkpoint inhibitors. Three dose-escalation patients achieved partial responses, one with hepatocellular carcinoma and two with cutaneous melanoma. Peripheral TCRbeta sequencing was intended to test whether TCR sequence diversity was altered and clonal T-cell expansion was caused by ivuxolimab. The paper reports the monotherapy dose-escalation portion (N ≈ 52 patients) of the phase I ivuxolimab trial. Findings and caveats that apply to the study as a whole: After ivuxolimab, CD8+ T cells had more expanded clones than CD4+ T cells on average. At doses of 0.1 to 3.0 mg/kg, clonal expansion of both CD4+ and CD8+ blood T cells was observed from baseline to week 6. Low levels of normalized T-cell clonal expansion were also shown by some nonresponding patients. The antigen specificity of the peripheral T cells that underwent clonal expansion was not determined. Partial responders in the 0.1-3.0 mg/kg groups had among the lowest normalized peripheral clonal expansion, especially among CD8+ T cells.

To sequence the TCRbeta CDR3 region, genomic DNA was isolated from the sorted cells. The immunoSEQ Assay was used for sequencing of TCRbeta CDR3 regions. In its TCRdb copy, this immuneACCESS table keeps in-frame sequences only and misses some clones. Where compared with another copy, unresolved V genes explain less than half of these, and the others have no known cause. In this sample the table shows some 50,000 clones, approximately 90% of which occur a single time. About 5% of the sample comes from the top ten. This clone appeared once. The clone's antigen remains unknown. Nothing much larger sits one base from this clone, and base qualities are not available. Patients with autoimmune disease history or receiving systemic immunosuppression were excluded from the trial. Peripheral blood for TCR sequencing was collected from all dose cohorts at baseline, on cycle 4 day 1, and on cycle 7 day 1. The samples were drawn from a first-in-human, open-label, multicenter phase I dose-escalation trial of ivuxolimab. Adults with locally advanced or metastatic melanoma, renal cell carcinoma, hepatocellular carcinoma or head and neck squamous cell carcinoma were enrolled in the trial. Before TCR sequencing, CD4+ T cells and CD8+ T cells were sorted from peripheral blood as separate populations.

A distance of 10 bases separates the germline ends of V and J, which lose 0 bases and 4 bases respectively. As encoded in the germline V gene, CDR1 is SGHRS while CDR2 is YFSETQ. From cysteine to phenylalanine, the CDR3 is 14 amino acids long. Of all the DNA, just the CDR3 is kept, 42 bases in frame from base 1. The rearranged segments are TRBV5-1 and TRBJ1-1, with the identity of the D gene unclear. The clonotype was recovered from an adult with an advanced solid tumor such as melanoma, head and neck, liver or kidney cancer. This material consisted of CD4+ or CD8+ T cells sorted from blood, taken in a trial of the OX40 agonist ivuxolimab. The base sequence is TGCGCCAGCAGCTTGGAAGCCGGGATCACTGAAGCTTTCTTT. Its coded protein is CASSLEAGITEAFF.